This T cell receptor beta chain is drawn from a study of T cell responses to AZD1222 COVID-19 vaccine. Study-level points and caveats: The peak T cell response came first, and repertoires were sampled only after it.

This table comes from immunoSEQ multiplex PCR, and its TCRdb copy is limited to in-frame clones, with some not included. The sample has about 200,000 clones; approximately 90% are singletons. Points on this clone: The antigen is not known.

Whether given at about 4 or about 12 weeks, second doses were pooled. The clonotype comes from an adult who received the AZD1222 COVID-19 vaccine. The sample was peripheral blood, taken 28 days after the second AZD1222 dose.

CDR3 region: CASSAPGTNGEQYF. In nucleotides, the CDR3 is TGTGCCAGCAGCGCCCCGGGAACCAACGGGGAGCAGTACTTC. The chain is built from TRBV9 and TRBJ2-7, with TRBD2 as a possible D gene (5 bases). CDR3 length: 14 residues. V was pared by 3 bases and J by 7 bases, with 17 bases between. The germline CDR1 and CDR2 sequences are SGDLS and YYNGEE.